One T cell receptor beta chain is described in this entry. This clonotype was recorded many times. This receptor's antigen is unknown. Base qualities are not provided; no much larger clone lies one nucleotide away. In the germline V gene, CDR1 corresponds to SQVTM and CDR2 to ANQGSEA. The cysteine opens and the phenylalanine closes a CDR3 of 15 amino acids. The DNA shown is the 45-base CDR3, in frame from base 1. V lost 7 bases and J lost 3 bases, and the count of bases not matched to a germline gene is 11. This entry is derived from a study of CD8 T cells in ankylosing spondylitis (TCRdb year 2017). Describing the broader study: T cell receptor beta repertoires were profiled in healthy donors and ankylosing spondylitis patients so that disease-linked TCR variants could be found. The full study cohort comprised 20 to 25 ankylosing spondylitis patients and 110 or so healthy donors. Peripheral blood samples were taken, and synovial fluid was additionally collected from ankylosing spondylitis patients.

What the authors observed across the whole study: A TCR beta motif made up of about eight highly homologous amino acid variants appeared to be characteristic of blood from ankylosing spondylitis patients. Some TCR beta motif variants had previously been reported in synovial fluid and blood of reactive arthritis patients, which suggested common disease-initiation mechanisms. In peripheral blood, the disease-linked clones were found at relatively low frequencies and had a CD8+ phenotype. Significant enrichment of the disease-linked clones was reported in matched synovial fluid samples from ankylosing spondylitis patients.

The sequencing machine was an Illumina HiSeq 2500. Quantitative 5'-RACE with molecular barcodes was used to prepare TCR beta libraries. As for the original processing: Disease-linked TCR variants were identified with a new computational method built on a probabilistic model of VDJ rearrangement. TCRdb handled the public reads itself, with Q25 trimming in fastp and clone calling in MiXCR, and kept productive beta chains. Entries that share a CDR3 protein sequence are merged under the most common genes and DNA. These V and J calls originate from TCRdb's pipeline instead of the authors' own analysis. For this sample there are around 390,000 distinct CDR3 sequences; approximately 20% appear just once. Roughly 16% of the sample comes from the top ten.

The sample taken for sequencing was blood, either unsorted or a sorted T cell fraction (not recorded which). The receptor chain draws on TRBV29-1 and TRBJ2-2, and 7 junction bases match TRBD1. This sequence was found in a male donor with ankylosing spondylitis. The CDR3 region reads CSAGTRGLDTGELFF. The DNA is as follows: TGCAGCGCTGGGACCAGGGGGTTGGACACCGGGGAGCTGTTTTTT.